Listed below are T cell receptor beta chains from one sample, sequenced in a study of response to subunit inactivated influenza vaccine. Via MiXCR, TCRdb re-called the RT-PCR reads, giving one row per CDR3 protein. The table records hundreds of thousands of distinct CDR3 sequences, around 11% of them present only once. In addition, the sample was reused for a study of T cells expressing NK-cell markers.

The sample was PBMCs from blood, taken on the day of vaccination. The origin of the receptors is a man in his forties or fifties who received an inactivated influenza vaccine. The CDR3 runs from the conserved cysteine through the conserved F or W. Each record gives: clone size, J gene, D gene, V gene, CDR3 DNA, CDR3 protein. D genes are given only for firm matches. For some rows the clone size is stated as once, few or many, or as a class when expanded; others skip it.

many TRBJ2-2 . TRBV24-1 TGTGCCACCAGGGGCGGGGTCACCGGGGAGCTGTTTTTT CATRGGVTGELFF
. TRBJ1-2 . TRBV6-6 TGTGCCAGCAGAGAACCGGAGAGTGGCTACACCTTC CASREPESGYTF
few TRBJ1-1 . TRBV2 TGTGCCAGCAGTGAACGACGGTCCAATGAAGCTTTCTTT CASSERRSNEAFF
. TRBJ1-1 . TRBV12-3/TRBV12-4 TGTGCCAGCAGTCCAAGCGGCATCCAGGGCGCTGAAGCTTTCTTT CASSPSGIQGAEAFF
many TRBJ2-1 TRBD2 TRBV7-2 TGTGCCAGCAGCTTAGGTGGGCTAGCGGGAGAGGTGCAGTTCTTC CASSLGGLAGEVQFF
many TRBJ1-5 TRBD1 TRBV6-2/TRBV6-3 TGTGCCAGCAGTAAAGGACAGGGGGCAGGTCAGCCCCAGCATTTT CASSKGQGAGQPQHF
. TRBJ2-4 TRBD1 TRBV29-1 TGCAGCGCCGGACAGGGAATCAAAAACATTCAGTACTTC CSAGQGIKNIQYF
few TRBJ2-1 TRBD1 TRBV5-1 TGCGCCAGCAGCTTGGGTGGACAGGGGTCCTACAATGAGCAGTTCTTC CASSLGGQGSYNEQFF
. TRBJ1-2 . TRBV5-1 TGCGCCAGCAGCTTCCATCGCGGGGGCTACACCTTC CASSFHRGGYTF
. TRBJ2-1 TRBD2 TRBV20-1 TGCAGTGCTAGTGGTAGCGGGGGGTCCTCCTACAATGAGCAGTTCTTC CSASGSGGSSYNEQFF
. TRBJ1-3 . TRBV9 TGTGCCAGCAGCGTAGAGATTGGAAACACCATATATTTT CASSVEIGNTIYF
. TRBJ1-1 . TRBV10-3 TGTGCCATCAGTGAGCGGGGACAACCGAACACTGAAGTTTTCTTT CAISERGQPNTEVFF
many TRBJ2-3 . TRBV11-2 TGTGCCAGCAGCTTAGATGGGGTCGGACTATTCAGGGGGGCAGATACGCAGTATTTT CASSLDGVGLFRGADTQYF
few TRBJ2-3 . TRBV20-1 TGCAGTGCTATCGGGGCGGGTGGCGCCGCAGATACGCAGTATTTT CSAIGAGGAADTQYF
. TRBJ2-7 TRBD1 TRBV18 TGTGCCAGCTCACTGATACAGGGGTCGAGCTCCTACGAGCAGTACTTC CASSLIQGSSSYEQYF
. TRBJ2-7 . TRBV20-1 TGCAGTGCCGCCCACCTGAGGACCGTCGGTCACGAGCAGTACTTC CSAAHLRTVGHEQYF
. TRBJ2-3 . TRBV20-1 TGCAGTACTAGAGATTTGCGGGACACAGATACGCAGTATTTT CSTRDLRDTDTQYF
many TRBJ2-7 TRBD1 TRBV9 TGTGCCAGCAGCCCCCGACAGGGCGGTTTTGAAGAGCAGTACTTC CASSPRQGGFEEQYF
. TRBJ2-5 . TRBV11-2 TGTGCCAGCAGCTTAGATTCGTCGGCAGGGGGGGGAGAGACCCAGTACTTC CASSLDSSAGGGETQYF
. TRBJ2-7 TRBD2 TRBV7-6 TGTGCCAGCAGCCGGACTAGCGGGGCCCCACTCGAGCAGTACTTC CASSRTSGAPLEQYF
few TRBJ2-7 TRBD1 TRBV2 TGTGCCAGCATATTGGGACAGGGCATAACCATCTCCTACGAGCAGTACTTC CASILGQGITISYEQYF
. TRBJ1-6 . TRBV28 TGTGCCAGCAGTCCTACTGTGAGCTCCTATAATTCACCCCTCCACTTT CASSPTVSSYNSPLHF
. TRBJ1-2 . TRBV5-6 TGTGCCAGCAGCGGGAAAAGAGGGAGCTATGGCTACACCTTC CASSGKRGSYGYTF
many TRBJ2-5 . TRBV5-1 TGCGCCAGCAGCTTCGGTCAGCAGACCCAGTACTTC CASSFGQQTQYF
few TRBJ2-7 . TRBV20-1 TGCAGTGCTAGAGATCTAGCCGAGCAGTACTTC CSARDLAEQYF
few TRBJ1-2 TRBD1 TRBV30 TGTGCCTGGGGGGTCGGGACAGGGATAGGCTATGGCTACACCTTC CAWGVGTGIGYGYTF
few TRBJ2-7 . TRBV6-5 TGTGCCAGCAGTTCTTCCCCTGACCTGCGGGAGCAGTACTTC CASSSSPDLREQYF
medium-sized TRBJ2-1 TRBD2 TRBV5-1 TGCGCCAGCAGCTCTGGACTAGCGGGAGATATTAATGATGAGCAGTTCTTC CASSSGLAGDINDEQFF
. TRBJ2-5 . TRBV7-6 TGTGCCAGCAGCTTCGGAGCTTCGGTTCCTCGTCAAGAGACCCAGTACTTC CASSFGASVPRQETQYF
. TRBJ2-3 . TRBV11-1 TGTGCCAGCAGCGAGGACAACTCTAGCACAGATACGCAGTATTTT CASSEDNSSTDTQYF
. TRBJ2-7 . TRBV20-1 TGCAGTGCTACCCCTGCGATGACCTACGAGCAGTACTTC CSATPAMTYEQYF
few TRBJ2-7 TRBD1 TRBV29-1 TGCAGCGTTGTTTCCCTCGGACAGGGCTACGAGCAGTACTTC CSVVSLGQGYEQYF
few TRBJ1-6 . TRBV25-1 TGTGCCAGCAGCGACGAGGGGGGATCCTATAATTCACCCCTCCACTTT CASSDEGGSYNSPLHF
. TRBJ2-7 . TRBV7-9 TGTGCCAGCAGCTTAGGAAATTCCAGGGAGCAGTACTTC CASSLGNSREQYF
many TRBJ2-5 . TRBV20-1 TGCAGTGCCCAGCGGGAGACCCAGTACTTC CSAQRETQYF
few TRBJ2-7 . TRBV4-3 TGCGCCAGCAGCCAAGAGGCGGCTTCCTACGAGCAGTACTTC CASSQEAASYEQYF
. TRBJ1-6 TRBD1 TRBV5-1 TGCGCCAGCAGCCCGATGACAGGGGGCGACTCACCCCTCCACTTT CASSPMTGGDSPLHF
many TRBJ2-3 . TRBV6-1 TGTGCCAGCAGTCCCGGTCTATTGGGGAGAGATACGCAGTATTTT CASSPGLLGRDTQYF
few TRBJ1-1 TRBD1 TRBV20-1 TGCAGTGCTAGAGCCCGGGACAGGCAAAACACTGAAGCTTTCTTT CSARARDRQNTEAFF
few TRBJ1-6 . TRBV18 TGTGCCAGCTCACCTCCTGGGGGACGCAATTCACCCCTCCACTTT CASSPPGGRNSPLHF
few TRBJ2-5 . TRBV28 TGTGCCAGCAGTACGAGAGCTAGCCTTCCAAAGACCCAGTACTTC CASSTRASLPKTQYF
. TRBJ1-4 TRBD1 TRBV18 TGTGCCAGCTCACCCAGGACAGGCGGAGAAAAACTGTTTTTT CASSPRTGGEKLFF
few TRBJ2-7 . TRBV11-2 TGTGCCAGCAGCTTAGATCCCAACGAGCAGTACTTC CASSLDPNEQYF
once TRBJ2-7 . TRBV12-3/TRBV12-4 TGTGCCAGCAGCCAAAGGTCAGATGGCGAGCAGTACTTC CASSQRSDGEQYF
. TRBJ2-7 TRBD2 TRBV18 TGTGCCAGCTCACGGGGGGGGAACTCCTACGAGCAGTACTTC CASSRGGNSYEQYF
. TRBJ1-2 . TRBV3-1 TGTGCCAGCAGCCAAGGGTCGGCTGGTAGGGTGGATGGCTACACCTTC CASSQGSAGRVDGYTF
. TRBJ1-6 . TRBV12-3/TRBV12-4 TGTGCCAGCAGCGCGCAGGGTGGTAATTCACCCCTCCACTTT CASSAQGGNSPLHF
few TRBJ1-6 . TRBV7-9 TGTGCCAGCGCCGGAGGGGAAGCCAATAATTCACCCCTCCACTTT CASAGGEANNSPLHF
few TRBJ2-1 TRBD2 TRBV7-9 TGTGCCAGCAGCCTCGGTTTAACTAGCGGGGGGAATGAGCAGTTCTTC CASSLGLTSGGNEQFF
. TRBJ2-1 TRBD2 TRBV4-3 TGCGCCAGCAGCCAAGAGTGGCTAGCGGGAGGCTACAATGAGCAGTTCTTC CASSQEWLAGGYNEQFF
few TRBJ2-7 . TRBV21-1 TGTGCCAGCAGCCCCCACCGACAGGCCTCCTACGAGCAGTACTTC CASSPHRQASYEQYF